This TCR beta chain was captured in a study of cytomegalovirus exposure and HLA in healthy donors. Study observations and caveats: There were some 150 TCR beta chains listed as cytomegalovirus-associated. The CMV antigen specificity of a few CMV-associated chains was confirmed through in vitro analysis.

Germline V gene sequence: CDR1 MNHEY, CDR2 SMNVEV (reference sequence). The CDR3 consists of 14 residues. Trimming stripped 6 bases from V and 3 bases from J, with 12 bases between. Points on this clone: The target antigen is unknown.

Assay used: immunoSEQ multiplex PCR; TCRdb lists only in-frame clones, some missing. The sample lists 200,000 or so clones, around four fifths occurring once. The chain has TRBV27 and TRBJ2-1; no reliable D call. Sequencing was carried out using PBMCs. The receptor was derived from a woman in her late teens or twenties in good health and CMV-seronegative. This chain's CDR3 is CASSSFLGYNEQFF. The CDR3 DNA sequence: TGTGCCAGCAGCTCCTTTTTGGGCTACAATGAGCAGTTCTTC.